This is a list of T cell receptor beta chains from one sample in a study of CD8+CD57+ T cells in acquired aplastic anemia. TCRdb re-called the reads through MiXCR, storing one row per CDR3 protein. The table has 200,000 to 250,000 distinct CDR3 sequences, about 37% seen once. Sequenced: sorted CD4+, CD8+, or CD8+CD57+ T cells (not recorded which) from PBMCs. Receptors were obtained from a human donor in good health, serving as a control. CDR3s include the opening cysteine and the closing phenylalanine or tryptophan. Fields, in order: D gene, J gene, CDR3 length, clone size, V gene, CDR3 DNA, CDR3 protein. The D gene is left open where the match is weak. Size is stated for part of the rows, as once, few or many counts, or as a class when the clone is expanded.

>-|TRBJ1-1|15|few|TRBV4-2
TGTGCCAGCAGCCCACAAGCCCAAAACTCCGGGGAGACTTTCTTT
CASSPQAQNSGETFF
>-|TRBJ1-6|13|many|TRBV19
TGTGCCAGTAGGCGAAAGGGGAATTCACCCCTCCACTTT
CASRRKGNSPLHF
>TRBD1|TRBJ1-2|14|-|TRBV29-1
TGCAGCCAGACCGGGACAGGGATGGGAGGAGGCTACACCTTC
CSQTGTGMGGGYTF
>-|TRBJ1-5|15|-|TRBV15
TGTGCCACCAGCAGGGGGGCCCTCGGCAATCAGCCCCAGCATTTT
CATSRGALGNQPQHF
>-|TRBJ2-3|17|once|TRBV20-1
TGCAGTGCTAGAACACCCATCCGCTATTCTAGCACAGATACGCAGTATTTT
CSARTPIRYSSTDTQYF
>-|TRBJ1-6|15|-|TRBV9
TGTGCCAGCAAACAGGGCACCCTTGATAATTCACCCCTCCACTTT
CASKQGTLDNSPLHF
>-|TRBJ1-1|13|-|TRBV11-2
TGTGCCAGCAGCCCCCCTCCGGGTGCTGAAGCTTTCTTT
CASSPPPGAEAFF
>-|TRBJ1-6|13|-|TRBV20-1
TGCAGTGCTAGAGATCCTAACAGTTCACCCCTCCACTTT
CSARDPNSSPLHF
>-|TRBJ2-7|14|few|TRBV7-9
TGTGCCAGCACCTGGGCCTCCCGGCTAGGGGAGCAGTACTTC
CASTWASRLGEQYF
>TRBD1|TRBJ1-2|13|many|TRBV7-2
TGTGCCAGCAGCCCTCAAGGGGGCTCTGGCTACACCTTC
CASSPQGGSGYTF
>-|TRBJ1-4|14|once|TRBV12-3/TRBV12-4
TGTGCCAGCACCCGGAGGGGGAGGAGTGAAAAACTGTTTTTT
CASTRRGRSEKLFF
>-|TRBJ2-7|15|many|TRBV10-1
TGCGCCAGCAGTCCCGGGATCCGGGGGCCCTACGAGCAGTACTTC
CASSPGIRGPYEQYF
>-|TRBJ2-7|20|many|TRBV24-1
TGTGCCACCAGTGAATCCGCCATGGCGTGTCCCGACCTAAGTTCCTACGAGCAGTACTTC
CATSESAMACPDLSSYEQYF
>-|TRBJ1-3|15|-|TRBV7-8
TGTGCCAGCAGCCCCCTAAGGGGGGCTGGAAACACCATATATTTT
CASSPLRGAGNTIYF
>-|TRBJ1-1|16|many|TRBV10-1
TGCGCCAGCAGTGGGAAAACTACAGGGCTGAGGACTGAAGCTTTCTTT
CASSGKTTGLRTEAFF
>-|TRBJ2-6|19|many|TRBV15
TGTGCCACCAGCACAGATCCCCTTTTTATCGTACCTGGGGCCAACGTCCTGACTTTC
CATSTDPLFIVPGANVLTF
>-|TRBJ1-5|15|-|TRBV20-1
TGCAGTGCCAGCAGCCGCCGAACAGGCAATCAGCCCCAGCATTTT
CSASSRRTGNQPQHF
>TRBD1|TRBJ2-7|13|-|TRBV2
TGTGCCAGCAGTCCGGACAGGGCACCCCGGCAGTACTTC
CASSPDRAPRQYF
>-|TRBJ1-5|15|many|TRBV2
TGTGCCAGCAGTGAAGACGGGAACGGCAATCAGCCCCAGCATTTT
CASSEDGNGNQPQHF
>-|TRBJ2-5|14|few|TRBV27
TGTGCCAGCAGTTTATCGGCAGGCCGGGAGACCCAGTACTTC
CASSLSAGRETQYF
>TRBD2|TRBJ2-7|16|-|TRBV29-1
TGCAGCGGCGAGTGGGGACTAGCGGGAGAAGCATACGAGCAGTACTTC
CSGEWGLAGEAYEQYF
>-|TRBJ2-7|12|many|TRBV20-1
TGCAGTGCTCGAGACGGACAGCACGAGCAGTACTTC
CSARDGQHEQYF
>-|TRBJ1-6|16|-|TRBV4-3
TGCGCCAGCAGCCGCAACCCGGGAACCCATAATTCACCCCTCCACTTT
CASSRNPGTHNSPLHF
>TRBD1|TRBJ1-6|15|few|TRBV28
TGTGCCAGCAGAGTGGGGGGGACAGGGCTTTCACCCCTCCACTTT
CASRVGGTGLSPLHF
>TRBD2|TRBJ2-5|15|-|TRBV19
TGTGCCAGTAGTATCGGAAGCGGGGGCCAAGAGACCCAGTACTTC
CASSIGSGGQETQYF
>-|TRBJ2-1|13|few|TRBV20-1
TGCAGTGCTAGAGATCCAGTATCCAATGAGCAGTTCTTC
CSARDPVSNEQFF
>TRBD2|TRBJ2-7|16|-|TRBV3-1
TGTGCCAGCAGCCAGGGGACTAGCGGGATTTTCTACGAGCAGTACTTC
CASSQGTSGIFYEQYF
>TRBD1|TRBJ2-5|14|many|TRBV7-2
TGTGCCAGCAGCCCAGGGGGCCCTCAAGAGACCCAGTACTTC
CASSPGGPQETQYF
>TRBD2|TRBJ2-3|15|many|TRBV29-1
TGCAGCGTTGGGACGGGAGCGGGGAACACAGATACGCAGTATTTT
CSVGTGAGNTDTQYF
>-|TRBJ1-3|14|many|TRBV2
TGTGCCAGCAGAAGACAGGAGATTGGAAACACCATATATTTT
CASRRQEIGNTIYF
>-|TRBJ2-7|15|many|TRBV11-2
TGTGCCAGCAGCTCGCATAGCGTTACGTCCTACGAGCAGTACTTC
CASSSHSVTSYEQYF
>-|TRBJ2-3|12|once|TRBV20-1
TGCAGTGGCTCGGAGTACACAGATACGCAGTATTTT
CSGSEYTDTQYF
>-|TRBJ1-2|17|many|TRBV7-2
TGTGCCAGCAGCTTAACTATTTCGGCAGCTACGTACTATGGCTACACCTTC
CASSLTISAATYYGYTF
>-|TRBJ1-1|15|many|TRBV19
TGTGCCAGTATTCCGTTGCAGGGGTTCTACACTGAAGCTTTCTTT
CASIPLQGFYTEAFF
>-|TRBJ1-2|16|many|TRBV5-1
TGCGCCAGCAGCTTGGATGGGGGAGGGGGTAACTATGGCTACACCTTC
CASSLDGGGGNYGYTF
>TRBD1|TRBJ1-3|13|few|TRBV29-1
TGCAGCGCCGAGGGGGCTACTGGAAACACCATATATTTT
CSAEGATGNTIYF
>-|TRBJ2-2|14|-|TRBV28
TGTGCCAGCAGAGCTAGGGTGTGGGTCGGGGAGCTGTTTTTT
CASRARVWVGELFF
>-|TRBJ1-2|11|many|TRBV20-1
TGCAGTGCTAGTGTGGGCTATGGCTACACCTTC
CSASVGYGYTF
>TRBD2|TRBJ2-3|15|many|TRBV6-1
TGTGCCAGCAGACTAGCGGGATATGAGGGTGATACGCAGTATTTT
CASRLAGYEGDTQYF
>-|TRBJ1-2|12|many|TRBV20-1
TGCAGTGCTACCGCGGGGCTGGAGGGCTACACCTTC
CSATAGLEGYTF
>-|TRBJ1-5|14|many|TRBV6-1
TGTGCCAGCAGTGAAACCGGTCAGCAACAGCCCCAGCATTTT
CASSETGQQQPQHF
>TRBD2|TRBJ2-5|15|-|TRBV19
TGTGCCAGTAGTTCTTCTAGCGGGAGCCAAGAGACCCAGTACTTC
CASSSSSGSQETQYF
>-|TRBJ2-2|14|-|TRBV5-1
TGCGCCAGCAGCTTGGATGTGGCTGCCGGGGAGCTGTTTTTT
CASSLDVAAGELFF
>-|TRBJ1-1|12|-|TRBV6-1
TGTGCCAGCACCTTCAGGGGACCTGAAGCTTTCTTT
CASTFRGPEAFF
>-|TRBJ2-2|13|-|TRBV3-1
TGTGCCAGCAGAATCCAGGCAACCGGGGAGCTGTTTTTT
CASRIQATGELFF
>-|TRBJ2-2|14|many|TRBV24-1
TGTGCCACCAGTGATGCGGCGAACACCGGGGAGCTGTTTTTT
CATSDAANTGELFF
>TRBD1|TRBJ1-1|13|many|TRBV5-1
TGCGCCAGCAGCTTGACAGGGGTCACTGAAGCTTTCTTT
CASSLTGVTEAFF
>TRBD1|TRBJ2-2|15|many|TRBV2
TGTGCCAGCAGTGAGGCGACAGGGGGCCCCGGGGAGCTGTTTTTT
CASSEATGGPGELFF
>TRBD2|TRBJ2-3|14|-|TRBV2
TGTGCCAGCATAAAGTGGCGGGAGTACAATGAGCAGTATTTT
CASIKWREYNEQYF
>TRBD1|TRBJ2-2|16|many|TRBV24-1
TGTGCCACCAGTGATTTGGGGACAGGGGGCACCGGGGAGCTGTTTTTT
CATSDLGTGGTGELFF
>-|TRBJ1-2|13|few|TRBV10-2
TGCGCCAGCAGTGATTATCCGGAACCTGGCTACACCTTC
CASSDYPEPGYTF
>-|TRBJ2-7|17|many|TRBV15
TGTGCCACCAGCAGACGTACGACAGGCCGAGTCTCCTACGAGCAGTACTTC
CATSRRTTGRVSYEQYF
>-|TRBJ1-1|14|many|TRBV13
TGTGCCAGCAGCTCCCCGACAATGAACACTGAAGCTTTCTTT
CASSSPTMNTEAFF